The present T cell receptor (beta chain) was sequenced within a study of beta chain features in type 1 diabetes. Overall study results and limits: TCRB CDR3s were moderately but significantly shorter in Type 1 diabetes patients in all four CD4+ subsets. Any HLA type influence on TCRB rearrangement was left unresolved here. Lower insertion and higher deletion counts appeared at VDJ junctions in type 1 diabetes patients. Researchers reported that naive, central memory and Treg TCRB repertoires appeared more similar in patients than in healthy donors.

The CDR3 is 18 residues long. Deletions cut 6 bases from V and 4 bases from J, with 25 bases between. Germline V gene sequence: CDR1 MDHEN, CDR2 SYDVKM. TCRB transcripts that were expressed got sequenced, as all of the isolated RNA had been reverse transcribed. TCRdb keeps only in-frame clones here, not all; method: immunoSEQ multiplex PCR. The sample contains about 150,000 clones, roughly 8% of which appear only once. About this clone itself: What it binds is not known.

Sequencing input: central memory CD4+ T cells from blood. The chain joins TRBV28 to TRBJ2-1; possible D gene TRBD2, 5 bases. This clonotype was obtained from a man between 18 and 29 years old in good health. CDR3 sequence: CASSTRTRPSPSYNEQFF. As DNA, the CDR3 is TGTGCCAGCAGCACGCGGACTCGCCCGTCCCCTTCGTACAATGAGCAGTTCTTC. Looking up the rest from reference TRBV28 and TRBJ2-1 gives the full variable domain: DVKVTQSSRYLVKRTGEKVFLECVQDMDHENMFWYRQDPGLGLRLIYFSYDVKMKEKGDIPEGYSVSREKKERFSLILESASTNQTSMYLCASSTRTRPSPSYNEQFFGPGTRLTVL.